This TCR beta chain was captured in a study of OX40 agonist ivuxolimab in advanced cancers. Whole-study context: Partial response was recorded in three patients: one hepatocellular carcinoma and two cutaneous melanoma cases. Study-level points and caveats: Patients with a partial response at 0.1-3.0 mg/kg had among the lowest clonal expansion. No determination was made of the antigen specificity of the expanded peripheral T cells.

Per germline, CDR1 MDHEN and CDR2 SYDVKM. The CDR3 consists of 15 residues. The V and J ends lost 6 bases and 6 bases, in that order; junction bases with no gene match: 7. TCRdb's table, derived via immunoSEQ multiplex PCR, lists solely in-frame clones and lacks some. Among around 70,000 clones listed, roughly 80% were seen once. Prior autoimmune disease or systemic immunosuppression barred patients. About this clone: Antigen unknown. The same CDR3 also results from other DNA sequences found in this sample.

The receptor was derived from an adult with an advanced solid tumor such as melanoma, head and neck, liver or kidney cancer. This sequence joins TRBV28 and TRBJ2-7, with TRBD2 matching over 14 bases. The material sequenced was CD4+ or CD8+ T cells sorted from blood, taken in a trial of the OX40 agonist ivuxolimab. As DNA, the CDR3 is TGTGCCAGCAGGCCGGGACTAGCGGGAGTAGTCGAGCAGTACTTC. Its translation is CASRPGLAGVVEQYF.